The following is a T cell receptor (beta chain) sequence with its context. Its antigen is undetermined. Reverse transcription of about 0.5 to 1 ug RNA used random hexamers. TCRdb reprocessed the immunoSEQ multiplex PCR reads with MiXCR, giving one entry per CDR3 protein. The repertoire holds some 180,000 distinct CDR3 sequences, approximately 93% seen once, with 0.1% in the top ten. The germline V gene has CDR1 SQVTM and CDR2 ANQGSEA. The CDR3 runs to 11 residues. The V gene lost 4 bases and the J gene lost 3 bases, with 7 bases spanning the gap. Controls matched for sex and age were healthy donors. TEMRA cells were FACS-enriched, while CD8+ and CD4+ T cells were negatively isolated. This sample is drawn from a study of CD8 T cells in Susac syndrome. Points from the study as a whole: In its TCR sequencing and HLA analysis, the study acknowledged that the number of individuals was relatively small.

The V call is TRBV29-1, the J call TRBJ2-7; the D is unclear. The sample comprised CD4+ T cells from PBMCs. This TCR was recovered from a human donor in good health. CDR3 in DNA: TGCAGCGTTGGCTTGGGCTACGAGCAGTACGTC. It translates to CSVGLGYEQYV.